One sample yielded the 3 T cell receptor beta chains listed below, sequenced in a study of blood T cell repertoires in COVID-19. Profiled with immunoSEQ multiplex PCR; TCRdb holds only in-frame clones, not every one. In the table there are around 100,000 clones, 90% of which are singletons. Sequenced input: peripheral blood. These receptors originate from a man between 50 and 59 years old with acute or convalescent COVID-19.

V is TRBV6-5 and J is TRBJ2-7, with TRBD2 identical over 7 bases. This CDR3 is 15 amino acids long. CDR1 is MNHEY and CDR2 is SVGAGI in the germline V gene. The junction had 9 bases not matched to a gene; V was cut back by 7 bases and J by 0 bases. The CDR3 region has the DNA TGTGCCAGCACTAGCGGAATCTCCCGCTCCTACGAGCAGTACTTC. This gives the protein CASTSGISRSYEQYF.

The genes are TRBV18 and TRBJ1-3; TRBD1 matches 11 bases. The CDR3 has 16 amino acids. The germline CDR1 and CDR2 sequences are KGHSH and LQKENI. Trimming removed 6 bases from V and 0 bases from J; junction bases left unmatched: 4. In DNA form, the CDR3 reads TGTGCCAGCTCTGGACAGGGGGCCAACTCTGGAAACACCATATATTTT. Its translation is CASSGQGANSGNTIYF.

This rearrangement joins TRBV4-1 to TRBJ2-7, with 11 bases identical to TRBD2. Germline V gene sequence: CDR1 MGHRA, CDR2 YSYEKL. V was pared by 1 base and J by 3 bases, with 2 bases of the junction left unmatched. This CDR3 has 15 residues. DNA of the CDR3: TGCGCCAGCAGCCAAGTGGGACTAGCGGACTACGAGCAGTACTTC. It specifies CASSQVGLADYEQYF.